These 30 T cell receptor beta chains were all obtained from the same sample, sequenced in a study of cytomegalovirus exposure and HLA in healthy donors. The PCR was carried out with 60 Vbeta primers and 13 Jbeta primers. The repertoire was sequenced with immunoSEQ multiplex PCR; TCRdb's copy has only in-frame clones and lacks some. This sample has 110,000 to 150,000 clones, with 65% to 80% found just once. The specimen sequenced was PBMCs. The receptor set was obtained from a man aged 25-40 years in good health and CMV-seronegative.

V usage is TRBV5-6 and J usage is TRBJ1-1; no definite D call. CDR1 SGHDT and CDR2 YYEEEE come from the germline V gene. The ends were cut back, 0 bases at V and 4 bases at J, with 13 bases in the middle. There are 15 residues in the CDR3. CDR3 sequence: CASSLVPRVGTEAFF. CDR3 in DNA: TGTGCCAGCAGCTTGGTTCCTCGGGTGGGCACTGAAGCTTTCTTT.

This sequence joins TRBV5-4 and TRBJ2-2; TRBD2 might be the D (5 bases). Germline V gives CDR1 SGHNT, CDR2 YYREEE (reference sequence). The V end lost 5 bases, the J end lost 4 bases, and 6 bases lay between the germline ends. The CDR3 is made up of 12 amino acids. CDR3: CASRRGTGELFF. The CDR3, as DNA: TGTGCCAGCAGACGGGGCACCGGGGAGCTGTTTTTT.

This CDR3 reads CASSLKGGSGYEQYF. The CDR3 DNA sequence: TGTGCCAGCAGCTTGAAAGGCGGGAGTGGATACGAGCAGTACTTC. This chain connects TRBV5-4 to TRBJ2-7; TRBD2 agrees at 7 bases. The V gene end was trimmed by 1 base and the J gene end by 4 bases; junction bases not matched to a gene: 8. Germline V gene sequence: CDR1 SGHNT, CDR2 YYREEE (reference sequence). The CDR3 loop spans 15 amino acids.

The CDR3 spells CASSFRIQTQYF. The CDR3 DNA reads TGTGCCAGCAGCTTCAGGATCCAGACCCAGTACTTC. The V gene is TRBV7-8, the J gene TRBJ2-5; no reliable D call. Germline V gives CDR1 SGHVS, CDR2 FQNEAQ. The CDR3 sequence is 12 residues long. V was trimmed by 3 bases and J by 6 bases, leaving 8 bases between them.

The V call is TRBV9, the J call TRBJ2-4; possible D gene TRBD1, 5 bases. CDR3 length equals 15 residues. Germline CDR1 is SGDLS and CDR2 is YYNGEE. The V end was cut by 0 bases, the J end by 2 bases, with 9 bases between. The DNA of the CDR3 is TGTGCCAGCAGCGTAGTTCCAGGGACCAAAAACATTCAGTACTTC. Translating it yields CASSVVPGTKNIQYF. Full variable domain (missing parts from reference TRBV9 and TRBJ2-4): DSGVTQTPKHLITATGQRVTLRCSPRSGDLSVYWYQQSLDQGLQFLIQYYNGEERAKGNILERFSAQQFPDLHSELNLSSLELGDSALYFCASSVVPGTKNIQYFGAGTRLSVL.

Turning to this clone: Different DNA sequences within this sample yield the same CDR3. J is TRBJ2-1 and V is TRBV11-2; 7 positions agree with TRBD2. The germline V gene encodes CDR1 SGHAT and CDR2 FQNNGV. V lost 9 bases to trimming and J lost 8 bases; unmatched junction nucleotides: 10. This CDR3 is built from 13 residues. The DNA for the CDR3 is TGTGCCAGTTCGGGGGAGGGGAGGGATGAGCAGTTCTTC. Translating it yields CASSGEGRDEQFF.

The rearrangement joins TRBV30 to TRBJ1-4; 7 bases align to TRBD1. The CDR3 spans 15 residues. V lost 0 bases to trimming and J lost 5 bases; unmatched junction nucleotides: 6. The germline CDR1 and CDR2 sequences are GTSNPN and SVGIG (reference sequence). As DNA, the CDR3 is TGTGCCTGGAGTGTCACAGGGGCCCTCAATGAAAAACTGTTTTTT. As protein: CAWSVTGALNEKLFF.

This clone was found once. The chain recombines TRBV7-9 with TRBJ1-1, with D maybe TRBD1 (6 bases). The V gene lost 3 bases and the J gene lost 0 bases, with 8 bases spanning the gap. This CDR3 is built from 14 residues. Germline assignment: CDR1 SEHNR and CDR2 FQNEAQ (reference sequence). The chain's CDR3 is CASSFQGMNTEAFF. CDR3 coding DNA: TGTGCCAGCAGCTTCCAGGGGATGAACACTGAAGCTTTCTTT.

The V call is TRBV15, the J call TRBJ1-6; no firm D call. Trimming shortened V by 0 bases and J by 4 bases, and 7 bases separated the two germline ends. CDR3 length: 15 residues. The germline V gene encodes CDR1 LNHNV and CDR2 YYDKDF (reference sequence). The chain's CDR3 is CATSRDAGYNSPLHF. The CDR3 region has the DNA TGTGCCACCAGCAGAGATGCAGGTTATAATTCACCCCTCCACTTT.

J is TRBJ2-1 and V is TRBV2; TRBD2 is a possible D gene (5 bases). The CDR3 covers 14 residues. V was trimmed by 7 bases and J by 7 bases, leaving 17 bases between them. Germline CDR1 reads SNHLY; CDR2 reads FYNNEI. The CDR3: CASIRTETWNEQFF. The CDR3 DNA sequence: TGTGCCAGCATCAGGACTGAAACTTGGAATGAGCAGTTCTTC.

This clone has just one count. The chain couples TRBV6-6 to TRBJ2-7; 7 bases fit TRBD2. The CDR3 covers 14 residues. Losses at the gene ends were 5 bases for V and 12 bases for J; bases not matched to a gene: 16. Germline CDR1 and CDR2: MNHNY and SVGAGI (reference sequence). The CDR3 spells CASSPTGREMVPYF. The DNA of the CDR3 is TGTGCCAGCAGTCCTACGGGGAGGGAGATGGTTCCGTACTTC.

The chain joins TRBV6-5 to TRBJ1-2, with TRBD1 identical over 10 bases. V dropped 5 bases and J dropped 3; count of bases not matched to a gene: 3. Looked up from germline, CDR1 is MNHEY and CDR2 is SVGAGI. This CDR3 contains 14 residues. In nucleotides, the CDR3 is TGTGCCAGCAGTAATGGACAGGGGGACTATGGCTACACCTTC. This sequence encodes CASSNGQGDYGYTF.

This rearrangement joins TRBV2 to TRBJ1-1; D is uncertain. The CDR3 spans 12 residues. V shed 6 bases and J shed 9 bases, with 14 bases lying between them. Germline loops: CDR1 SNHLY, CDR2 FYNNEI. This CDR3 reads CASSYTGDKAFF. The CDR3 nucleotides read TGTGCCAGCAGCTACACCGGCGACAAAGCTTTCTTT.

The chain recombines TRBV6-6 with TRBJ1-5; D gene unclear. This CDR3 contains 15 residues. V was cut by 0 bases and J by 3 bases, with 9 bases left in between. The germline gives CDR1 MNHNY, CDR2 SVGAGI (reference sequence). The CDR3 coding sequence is TGTGCCAGCAGTTACTCGGGCAGGATCAATCAGCCCCAGCATTTT. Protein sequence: CASSYSGRINQPQHF.

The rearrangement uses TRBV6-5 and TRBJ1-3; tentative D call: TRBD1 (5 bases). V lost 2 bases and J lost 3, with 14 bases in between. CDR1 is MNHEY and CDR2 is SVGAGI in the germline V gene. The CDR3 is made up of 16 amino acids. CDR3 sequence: CASSYDSHYLGNTIYF. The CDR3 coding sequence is TGTGCCAGCAGTTACGACAGCCACTACCTTGGAAACACCATATATTTT.

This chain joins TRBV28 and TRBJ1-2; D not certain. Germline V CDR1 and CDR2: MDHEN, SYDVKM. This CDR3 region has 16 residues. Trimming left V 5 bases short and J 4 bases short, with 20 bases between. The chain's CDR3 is CASSDREGPTLYGYTF. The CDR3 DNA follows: TGTGCCAGCAGTGACCGGGAAGGCCCTACTCTCTATGGCTACACCTTC.

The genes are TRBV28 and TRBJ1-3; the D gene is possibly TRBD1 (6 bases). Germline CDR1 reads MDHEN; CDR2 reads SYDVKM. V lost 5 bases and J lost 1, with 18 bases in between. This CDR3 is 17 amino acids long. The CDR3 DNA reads TGTGCCAGCAGTATTGGATCCGGGACAAATTCTGGAAACACCATATATTTT. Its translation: CASSIGSGTNSGNTIYF.

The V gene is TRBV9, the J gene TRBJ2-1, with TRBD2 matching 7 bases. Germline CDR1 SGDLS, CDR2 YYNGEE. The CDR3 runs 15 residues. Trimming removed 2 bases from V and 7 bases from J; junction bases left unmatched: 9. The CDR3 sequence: CASSVGGTGGNEQFF. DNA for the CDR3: TGTGCCAGCAGCGTGGGGGGGACGGGTGGGAATGAGCAGTTCTTC.

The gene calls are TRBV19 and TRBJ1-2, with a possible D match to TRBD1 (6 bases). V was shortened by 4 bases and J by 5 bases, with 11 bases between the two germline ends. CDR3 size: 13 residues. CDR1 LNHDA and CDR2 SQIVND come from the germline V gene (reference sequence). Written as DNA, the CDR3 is TGTGCCAGTAGTAGGGGGGGCGTGTATGGCTACACCTTC. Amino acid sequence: CASSRGGVYGYTF.

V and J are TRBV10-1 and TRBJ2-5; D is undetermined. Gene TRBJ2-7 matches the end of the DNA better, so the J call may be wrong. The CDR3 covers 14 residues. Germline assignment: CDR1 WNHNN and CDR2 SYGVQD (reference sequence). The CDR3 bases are TGCGCCAGCAGTGAGTCGGCGGACTCCTACGAGCAGTACTTC. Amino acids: CASSESADSYEQYF.

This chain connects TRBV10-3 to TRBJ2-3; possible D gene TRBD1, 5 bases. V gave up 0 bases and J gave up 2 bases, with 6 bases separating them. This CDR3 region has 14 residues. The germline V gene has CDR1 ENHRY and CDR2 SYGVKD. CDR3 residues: CAISESTVTDTQYF. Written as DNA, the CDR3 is TGTGCCATCAGTGAGTCGACAGTCACAGATACGCAGTATTTT.

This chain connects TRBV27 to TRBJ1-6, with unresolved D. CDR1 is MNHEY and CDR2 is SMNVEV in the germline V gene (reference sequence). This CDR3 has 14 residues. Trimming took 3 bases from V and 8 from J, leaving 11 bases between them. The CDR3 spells CASSFAGRDSPLHF. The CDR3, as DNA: TGTGCCAGCAGTTTTGCGGGTCGGGATTCACCCCTCCACTTT.

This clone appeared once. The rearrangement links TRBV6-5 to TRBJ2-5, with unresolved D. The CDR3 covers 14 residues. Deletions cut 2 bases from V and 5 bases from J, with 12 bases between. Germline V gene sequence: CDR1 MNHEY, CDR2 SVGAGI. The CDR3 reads CASSYNPARETQYF. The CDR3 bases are TGTGCCAGCAGTTACAACCCGGCGCGGGAGACCCAGTACTTC.

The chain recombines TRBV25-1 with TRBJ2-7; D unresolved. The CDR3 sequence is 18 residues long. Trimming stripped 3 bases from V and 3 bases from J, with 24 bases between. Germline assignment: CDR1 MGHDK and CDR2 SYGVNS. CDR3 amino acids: CASSEIGSLIRPRYEQYF. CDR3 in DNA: TGTGCCAGCAGTGAGATCGGGTCTCTTATACGGCCCCGCTACGAGCAGTACTTC.

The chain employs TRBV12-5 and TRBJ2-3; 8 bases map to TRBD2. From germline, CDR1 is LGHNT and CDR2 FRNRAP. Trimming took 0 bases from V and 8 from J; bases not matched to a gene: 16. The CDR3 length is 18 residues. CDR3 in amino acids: CASGLVGIAGKEGATQYF. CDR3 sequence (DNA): TGTGCTAGTGGTTTGGTAGGGATAGCGGGAAAGGAGGGAGCTACGCAGTATTTT.

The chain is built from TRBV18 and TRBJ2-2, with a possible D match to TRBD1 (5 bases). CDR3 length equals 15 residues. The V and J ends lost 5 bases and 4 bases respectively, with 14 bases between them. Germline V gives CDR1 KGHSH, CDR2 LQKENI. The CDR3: CASSTGTVGTGELFF. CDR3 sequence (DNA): TGTGCCAGCTCAACAGGCACAGTTGGCACCGGGGAGCTGTTTTTT.

The CDR3 here is CASGGSEKLFF. CDR3 DNA sequence: TGTGCCAGCGGGGGGAGTGAAAAACTGTTTTTT. This rearrangement joins TRBV7-9 to TRBJ1-4; D perhaps matches TRBD1 (5 bases). Per germline, CDR1 SEHNR and CDR2 FQNEAQ (reference sequence). CDR3 length equals 11 residues. V was pared by 8 bases and J by 7 bases, with 8 bases between.

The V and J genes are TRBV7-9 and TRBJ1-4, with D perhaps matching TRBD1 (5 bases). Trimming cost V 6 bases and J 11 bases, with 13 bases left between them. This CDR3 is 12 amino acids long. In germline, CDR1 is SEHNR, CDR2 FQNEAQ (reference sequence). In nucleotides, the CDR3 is TGTGCCAGCAGTCGGGGGGGGAAGAAACTGTTTTTT. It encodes CASSRGGKKLFF.

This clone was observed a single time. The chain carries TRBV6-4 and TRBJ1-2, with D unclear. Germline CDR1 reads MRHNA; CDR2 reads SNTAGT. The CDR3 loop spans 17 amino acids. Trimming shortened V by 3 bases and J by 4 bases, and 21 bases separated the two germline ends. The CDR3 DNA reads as TGTGCCAGCAGTGATACGATAGAGGCAGCGGGAGTCTATGGCTACACCTTC. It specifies CASSDTIEAAGVYGYTF.

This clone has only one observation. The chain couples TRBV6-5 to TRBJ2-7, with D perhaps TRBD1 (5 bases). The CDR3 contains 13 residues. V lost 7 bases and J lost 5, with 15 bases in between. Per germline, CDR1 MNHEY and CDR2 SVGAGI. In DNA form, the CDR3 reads TGTGCCAGCACCAGGAAGGGGTATAACGAGCAGTACTTC. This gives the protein CASTRKGYNEQYF.